A single sample is the source of the 17 T cell receptor beta chains below, sequenced in a study of blood T cell repertoires in COVID-19. Sequencing was performed with immunoSEQ multiplex PCR; in TCRdb, only in-frame clones are kept and a portion is missing. The sample shows about 200,000 clones, approximately 84% of them seen only once. Input material: peripheral blood. The origin of the receptors is a man older than 75 with acute or convalescent COVID-19.

The chain links TRBV28 to TRBJ2-7, with a tentative D call TRBD2 (6 bases). In germline, CDR1 is MDHEN, CDR2 SYDVKM. V gave up 3 bases and J gave up 3 bases, with 12 bases separating them. This CDR3 has 14 residues. The CDR3 sequence is CASSLPGVNYEQYF. CDR3 coding DNA: TGTGCCAGCAGTTTGCCGGGAGTTAACTACGAGCAGTACTTC.

The rearrangement links TRBV7-9 to TRBJ1-5; tentatively, D is TRBD1 (5 bases). V was shortened by 4 bases and J by 0 bases, with 10 bases between the two germline ends. The CDR3 covers 15 residues. Germline V gene data show CDR1 as SEHNR and CDR2 as FQNEAQ (reference sequence). The CDR3 nucleotides are TGTGCCAGCAGCTCGACAGTGGGTAGCAATCAGCCCCAGCATTTT. Its translation: CASSSTVGSNQPQHF.

The chain joins TRBV6-5 to TRBJ1-6; 8 bases line up with TRBD1. After removal of 6 bases from V and 10 bases from J, the junction contained 11 bases not matched to a gene. This CDR3 has 15 amino acids. Germline assignment: CDR1 MNHEY and CDR2 SVGAGI. In DNA, the CDR3 is TGTGCCAGCAGGAAAGAGGACAGGGAAAACTCACCCCTCCACTTT. Translating it yields CASRKEDRENSPLHF.

This chain links TRBV5-1 with TRBJ2-2; tentatively, D is TRBD2 (6 bases). Trimming took 0 bases from V and 5 from J, leaving 8 bases between them. The CDR3 consists of 14 residues. Germline assignment: CDR1 SGHRS and CDR2 YFSETQ. The CDR3 region is CASSLVGGTGELFF. CDR3 sequence (DNA): TGCGCCAGCAGCTTGGTTGGGGGGACCGGGGAGCTGTTTTTT. Filled out from reference TRBV5-1 and TRBJ2-2, the complete variable domain reads KAGVTQTPRYLIKTRGQQVTLSCSPISGHRSVSWYQQTPGQGLQFLFEYFSETQRNKGNFPGRFSGRQFSNSRSEMNVSTLELGDSALYLCASSLVGGTGELFFGEGSRLTVL.

This clone was seen more than once but under ten times. This sequence joins TRBV7-2 and TRBJ2-3; 8 bases align to TRBD2. The CDR3 extends over 14 amino acids. Trimming took 1 base from V and 7 from J; bases not matched to a gene: 4. Per germline, CDR1 SGHTA and CDR2 FQGNSA. The CDR3 DNA is TGTGCCAGCAGCTTAGGGTTAGCGGGGTATACGCAGTATTTT. Its translation is CASSLGLAGYTQYF.

The chain employs TRBV3-1 (or the pseudogene TRBV3-2) and TRBJ2-1, with 13 positions matching TRBD2. Germline CDR1 LGHDT, CDR2 YNNKEL (reference sequence). The CDR3 is 15 amino acids. V trimming: 6 bases; J trimming: 5 bases; junction bases outside the gene matches: 4. CDR3 loop: CASRRTSGSNNEQFF. As DNA, the CDR3 is TGTGCCAGCAGACGGACTAGCGGGAGCAACAATGAGCAGTTCTTC.

This clone appeared a single time. V gene TRBV18 combines with J gene TRBJ2-7, with 10 positions matching TRBD1. J was trimmed by 0 bases and V by 6 bases; bases with no gene match: 2. The CDR3 sequence is 14 residues long. The V gene's germline CDR1 is KGHSH and CDR2 LQKENI. The CDR3 region is CASSGQGVSYEQYF. CDR3 nucleotides: TGTGCCAGCTCCGGACAGGGGGTCTCCTACGAGCAGTACTTC. The full variable domain, completed using reference TRBV18 and TRBJ2-7, is NAGVMQNPRHLVRRRGQEARLRCSPMKGHSHVYWYRQLPEEGLKFMVYLQKENIIDESGMPKERFSAEFPKEGPSILRIQQVVRGDSAAYFCASSGQGVSYEQYFGPGTRLTVT.

The CDR3 DNA reads as TGTGCCAGTAGTATAGCGGGTATTCAGCCCCAGCATTTT. This gives the protein CASSIAGIQPQHF. The chain uses TRBV19 and TRBJ1-5; D not certain. The CDR3 runs 13 residues. The germline V gene encodes CDR1 LNHDA and CDR2 SQIVND (reference sequence). With 1 base removed from V and 6 bases from J, the gap between germline ends came to 7 bases.

V is TRBV18 and J is TRBJ2-1; 11 bases match TRBD2. V shed 3 bases and J 6 bases; nucleotides not matched to a gene: 4. The CDR3 totals 15 residues. Germline values: CDR1 KGHSH, CDR2 LQKENI. CDR3: CASSPTSGSGNEQFF. CDR3 nucleotide sequence: TGTGCCAGCTCACCCACTAGCGGGAGTGGCAATGAGCAGTTCTTC.

This clone appeared once. The V and J genes are TRBV4-3 and TRBJ2-2; 10 bases match TRBD1. The CDR3 sequence is 16 residues long. The germline gives CDR1 LGHNA, CDR2 YSLEER. J lost 3 bases, V lost 4 bases, and 5 bases had no gene match. The CDR3 loop reads CASSRGTGADTGELFF. The CDR3 DNA is TGCGCCAGCAGCCGAGGGACAGGGGCGGACACCGGGGAGCTGTTTTTT.

The count of this clone is one. The chain joins TRBV28 to TRBJ1-1, with D unresolved. The CDR3 contains 17 residues. Germline CDR1 reads MDHEN; CDR2 reads SYDVKM. V lost 8 bases and J 2 bases, leaving 24 bases between the germline ends. The CDR3 region is CASARGPGVVSNTEAFF. CDR3 sequence (DNA): TGTGCCAGCGCACGCGGGCCCGGAGTCGTCTCAAACACTGAAGCTTTCTTT.

V usage is TRBV6-6 and J usage is TRBJ2-7; 11 bases agree with TRBD2. In germline, CDR1 is MNHNY, CDR2 SVGAGI (reference sequence). This CDR3 spans 14 amino acids. V lost 5 bases, J lost 2 bases, and 2 bases stayed unmatched. CDR3 loop: CASSLAGGPYEQYF. The CDR3 DNA is TGTGCCAGCAGTCTAGCGGGAGGCCCCTACGAGCAGTACTTC.

The chain carries TRBV6-4 and TRBJ1-1; D not resolved. The CDR3 sequence is 13 residues long. Germline-derived CDR1 and CDR2 are MRHNA and SNTAGT. V was pared by 5 bases and J by 2 bases, with 9 bases between. The CDR3 reads CASSRHSNTEAFF. CDR3 DNA: TGTGCCAGCAGTCGACATTCTAACACTGAAGCTTTCTTT.

The rearrangement uses TRBV3-1 (or the pseudogene TRBV3-2) and TRBJ2-1, with 8 nucleotides matching TRBD2. The CDR3 consists of 17 residues. V trimming: 4 bases; J trimming: 0 bases; junction bases outside the gene matches: 8. Germline V gene sequence: CDR1 LGHDT, CDR2 YNNKEL (reference sequence). The CDR3 DNA reads as TGTGCCAGCAGCCGTTCTCACGGGAGGGCCTCCTACAATGAGCAGTTCTTC. Translated, it gives CASSRSHGRASYNEQFF.

CDR3 in DNA: TGTGCCAGTAGTCCCCGGACACATGACAATGAGCAGTTCTTC. Protein: CASSPRTHDNEQFF. The V call is TRBV19, the J call TRBJ2-1, with a possible D match to TRBD1 (5 bases). The CDR3 loop spans 14 amino acids. From germline, CDR1 is LNHDA and CDR2 SQIVND (reference sequence). Deletions cut 5 bases from V and 5 bases from J, with 13 bases between.

This clone showed up just once. J is TRBJ2-5 and V is TRBV18, with TRBD2 matching 8 bases. V gave up 4 bases and J gave up 1 base; unmatched junction bases: 11. Germline CDR1 is KGHSH and CDR2 is LQKENI. The length of the CDR3 is 17 residues. The CDR3 here is CASSLFSAGGSQETQYF. DNA for the CDR3: TGTGCCAGCTCACTATTCTCGGCGGGAGGTTCCCAAGAGACCCAGTACTTC.

The V call is TRBV7-6, the J call TRBJ2-3; 7 bases agree with TRBD1. Germline trimming cut 4 bases from V and 4 bases from J; bases unmatched to any gene: 8. Germline assignment: CDR1 SGHVS and CDR2 FNYEAQ. The CDR3 has 15 amino acids. The CDR3 region has the DNA TGTGCCAGCAGCTACGTCGGGGACAGAGCAGATACGCAGTATTTT. Its translation is CASSYVGDRADTQYF.